The 16 T cell receptor beta chains presented below share a single source sample, sequenced in a study of blood T cell repertoires in COVID-19. Data came from immunoSEQ multiplex PCR; TCRdb stores just in-frame clones and leaves some out. Of under 450,000 clones in the sample, less than 90% were seen once. Specimen: PBMCs or T cells enriched from blood (not recorded which). The receptors come from a woman between 50 and 59 years old who had recovered from COVID-19.

The V call is TRBV19, the J call TRBJ2-1; TRBD2 agrees at 9 bases. The V and J ends lost 1 base and 7 bases, in that order; junction bases with no gene match: 8. Germline V gene data show CDR1 as LNHDA and CDR2 as SQIVND (reference sequence). The CDR3 covers 16 residues. CDR3 nucleotide sequence: TGTGCCAGTAGTATAGGAGGCCTAGCGGGGCGGAATGAGCAGTTCTTC. As protein: CASSIGGLAGRNEQFF.

CDR3 residues: CASSQDRLKFANTGELFF. For the CDR3, the DNA is TGTGCCAGCAGCCAAGATAGACTAAAGTTCGCGAACACCGGGGAGCTGTTTTTT. The rearrangement joins TRBV4-2 to TRBJ2-2, with D maybe TRBD2 (5 bases). V dropped 0 bases and J dropped 0 bases, with 14 bases sitting between them. The CDR3 length is 18 residues. The germline V gene has CDR1 LGHNA and CDR2 YNFKEQ.

This chain links TRBV19 with TRBJ2-3, with 7 positions matching TRBD1. V dropped 8 bases and J dropped 5; count of bases not matched to a gene: 7. The CDR3 runs to 13 residues. Germline assignment: CDR1 LNHDA and CDR2 SQIVND (reference sequence). CDR3: CASSLDREDTQYF. Here the CDR3 DNA reads TGTGCCAGTTCCCTAGACAGGGAAGATACGCAGTATTTT.

The rearrangement uses TRBV5-4 and TRBJ1-4; TRBD1 matches at 7 bases. Germline V gene data show CDR1 as SGHNT and CDR2 as YYREEE (reference sequence). V lost 4 bases, J lost 7 bases, and 7 bases stayed unmatched. The CDR3 consists of 14 residues. The CDR3 sequence: CASSRQGVGEKLFF. CDR3 bases: TGTGCCAGCAGCCGGCAGGGGGTGGGTGAAAAACTGTTTTTT. Filled out from reference TRBV5-4 and TRBJ1-4, the complete variable domain reads ETGVTQSPTHLIKTRGQQVTLRCSSQSGHNTVSWYQQALGQGPQFIFQYYREEENGRGNFPPRFSGLQFPNYSSELNVNALELDDSALYLCASSRQGVGEKLFFGSGTQLSVL.

This clone was recorded a few times. The V call is TRBV29-1, the J call TRBJ2-7, with D perhaps TRBD2 (6 bases). In germline, CDR1 is SQVTM, CDR2 ANQGSEA. V was cut by 7 bases and J by 12 bases, with 19 bases left in between. This CDR3 is built from 11 residues. This chain's CDR3 is CSAMGGSNLYF. The DNA of the CDR3 is TGCAGCGCAATGGGAGGTTCAAACTTGTACTTC.

This chain joins TRBV13 and TRBJ2-1, with 7 bases fitting TRBD1. Germline V gives CDR1 PRHDT, CDR2 FYEKMQ (reference sequence). The V gene end was trimmed by 5 bases and the J gene end by 5 bases; junction bases not matched to a gene: 9. The CDR3 sequence is 15 residues long. CDR3 sequence reads: CASSPSPGQHNEQFF. The CDR3 DNA reads as TGTGCCAGCAGCCCGAGTCCGGGACAGCACAATGAGCAGTTCTTC. The whole variable domain, remainder taken from reference TRBV13 and TRBJ2-1, is AAGVIQSPRHLIKEKRETATLKCYPIPRHDTVYWYQQGPGQDPQFLISFYEKMQSDKGSIPDRFSAQQFSDYHSELNMSSLELGDSALYFCASSPSPGQHNEQFFGPGTRLTVL.

This chain joins TRBV7-2 and TRBJ1-2; no firm D call. Germline assignment: CDR1 SGHTA and CDR2 FQGNSA. V was pared by 7 bases and J by 4 bases, with 10 bases between. This CDR3 is 12 amino acids long. The CDR3 bases are TGTGCCAGCACCCTACCCCCCTATGGCTACACCTTC. It codes for CASTLPPYGYTF.

Details on this clone: Other nucleotide sequences from this sample produce the same CDR3. This chain joins TRBV4-3 and TRBJ2-5; TRBD1 might be the D (7 bases). CDR1 is LGHNA, CDR2 YSLEER, per germline. Trimming took 3 bases from V and 5 from J, leaving 10 bases between them. The CDR3 length is 13 residues. The CDR3 reads CASSQTGRETQYF. The CDR3 region has the DNA TGCGCCAGCAGCCAGACAGGGAGGGAGACCCAGTACTTC.

The J gene is TRBJ1-2, the V gene TRBV12-3 or TRBV12-4; 7 bases match TRBD1. Trimming cost V 6 bases and J 6 bases; bases outside gene matches: 4. The CDR3 contains 12 residues. The CDR3 protein is CASSPGGNGYTF. For the CDR3, the DNA is TGTGCCAGCAGCCCAGGGGGAAATGGCTACACCTTC.

This chain joins TRBV3-1 (or the pseudogene TRBV3-2) and TRBJ2-1, with D hard to call. This CDR3 has 12 amino acids. In germline, CDR1 is LGHDT, CDR2 YNNKEL (reference sequence). The V gene lost 5 bases and the J gene lost 6 bases, with 8 bases spanning the gap. CDR3 bases: TGTGCCAGCAGCTTTCGGTTCAATGAGCAGTTCTTC. It codes for CASSFRFNEQFF.

The genes are TRBV19 and TRBJ2-5; TRBD1 might be the D (6 bases). CDR3 length: 13 residues. The V gene lost 6 bases and the J gene lost 2 bases, with 10 bases spanning the gap. Germline loops: CDR1 LNHDA, CDR2 SQIVND (reference sequence). The CDR3 bases are TGTGCCAGTAGGTCGGGACATCAAGAGACCCAGTACTTC. Translated: CASRSGHQETQYF.

The chain recombines TRBV7-9 with TRBJ2-3; 10 nucleotides agree with TRBD2. Germline V CDR1 and CDR2: SEHNR, FQNEAQ (reference sequence). The CDR3 runs to 15 residues. Germline trimming cut 6 bases from V and 1 base from J; bases unmatched to any gene: 4. The CDR3 protein is CASRRTSGGTDTQYF. CDR3 nucleotides: TGTGCCAGCAGGCGAACTAGCGGGGGCACAGATACGCAGTATTTT.

The J gene is TRBJ1-6, the V gene TRBV12-5; 9 nucleotides line up with TRBD1. This CDR3 has 16 residues. Germline trimming cut 2 bases from V and 11 bases from J; bases unmatched to any gene: 10. The V gene's germline CDR1 is LGHNT and CDR2 FRNRAP. The CDR3 region has the DNA TGTGCTAGTGGTTTGATCTCCGGGACAGGGAGGCCACCCCTCCACTTT. Protein sequence: CASGLISGTGRPPLHF.

The V gene is TRBV5-1, the J gene TRBJ1-2; D call uncertain. Germline V gene lookup returns CDR1 SGHRS and CDR2 YFSETQ. The CDR3 is made up of 14 amino acids. Deletions cut 0 bases from V and 5 bases from J, with 11 bases between. CDR3 DNA sequence: TGCGCCAGCAGCTTGGTTCCAGGAACGTATGGCTACACCTTC. Protein sequence: CASSLVPGTYGYTF.

This chain links TRBV7-9 with TRBJ2-1; no reliable D call. The V gene lost 2 bases and the J gene lost 6 bases, with 5 bases spanning the gap. Germline CDR1 is SEHNR and CDR2 is FQNEAQ (reference sequence). The CDR3 has 12 residues. The CDR3 DNA reads TGTGCCAGCAGCTTAACAGTCAATGAGCAGTTCTTC. Protein: CASSLTVNEQFF.

This chain links TRBV10-3 with TRBJ2-7; 9 nucleotides line up with TRBD2. The V gene's germline CDR1 is ENHRY and CDR2 SYGVKD. V trimming: 4 bases; J trimming: 2 bases; junction bases outside the gene matches: 3. This CDR3 contains 14 residues. DNA of the CDR3: TGTGCCATCAGTGGGCTAGCGGGACCCTACGAGCAGTACTTC. As protein: CAISGLAGPYEQYF.